Following are 15 T cell receptor beta chains from one sample sequenced in a study of cytomegalovirus exposure and HLA in healthy donors. The study ran its PCR with 60 Vbeta and 13 Jbeta primers. Profiling relied on immunoSEQ multiplex PCR, and the TCRdb table lists in-frame clones only, not all of them. Of roughly 90,000 clones detected, roughly 80% appear once; the ten largest clones hold around 3.7%. The sequenced sample was PBMCs. The receptor source for this set is a man aged 25 to 45 in good health and CMV-seropositive.

This chain connects TRBV10-2 to TRBJ2-5, with unresolved D. Deletions cut 1 base from V and 0 bases from J, with 3 bases between. The CDR3 spans 13 residues. Looked up from germline, CDR1 is WSHSY and CDR2 is SAAADI. CDR3 amino acids: CASSEWHQETQYF. The CDR3 DNA sequence: TGCGCCAGCAGTGAGTGGCACCAAGAGACCCAGTACTTC.

V gene TRBV6-1 combines with J gene TRBJ1-2, with 8 bases lining up with TRBD1. The length of the CDR3 is 15 residues. Germline V gene lookup returns CDR1 MNHNS and CDR2 SASEGT. J was trimmed by 2 bases and V by 2 bases; bases with no gene match: 4. The CDR3 region has the DNA TGTGCCAGCAGTGAAAGCAGGGGGCGCAACTATGGCTACACCTTC. Amino acids: CASSESRGRNYGYTF.

The rearrangement joins TRBV5-1 to TRBJ1-3; D unresolved. Germline assignment: CDR1 SGHRS and CDR2 YFSETQ. The CDR3 loop spans 15 amino acids. V was trimmed by 4 bases and J by 3 bases, leaving 14 bases between them. The chain's CDR3 is CASSPAESVGNTIYF. CDR3 sequence (DNA): TGCGCCAGCAGCCCCGCTGAAAGCGTTGGAAACACCATATATTTT.

This rearrangement joins TRBV4-1 to TRBJ2-5; possible D gene TRBD2, 6 bases. The J call is doubtful: the DNA matches TRBJ2-7 better. Germline V gene data show CDR1 as MGHRA and CDR2 as YSYEKL. The CDR3 consists of 17 residues. CDR3 sequence reads: CASSQDGGRLSSYEQYF. In DNA form, the CDR3 reads TGCGCCAGCAGCCAAGATGGGGGGAGGTTGAGCTCCTACGAGCAGTACTTC.

This chain connects TRBV2 to TRBJ2-7; 7 bases align to TRBD2. Trimming cost V 4 bases and J 2 bases; bases outside gene matches: 14. The germline CDR1 and CDR2 sequences are SNHLY and FYNNEI. The CDR3 loop spans 17 amino acids. The CDR3 bases are TGTGCCAGCAGTGGTTGGGGGGGGGAATGGATCCCCTACGAGCAGTACTTC. It translates to CASSGWGGEWIPYEQYF. Looking up the rest from reference TRBV2 and TRBJ2-7 gives the full variable domain: EPEVTQTPSHQVTQMGQEVILRCVPISNHLYFYWYRQILGQKVEFLVSFYNNEISEKSEIFDDQFSVERPDGSNFTLKIRSTKLEDSAMYFCASSGWGGEWIPYEQYFGPGTRLTVT.

The gene calls are TRBV9 and TRBJ1-3; TRBD1 is a possible D gene (5 bases). The V end was cut by 4 bases, the J end by 2 bases, with 19 bases between. Germline lookup yields CDR1 SGDLS and CDR2 YYNGEE. CDR3 length: 17 amino acids. CDR3: CASSLGGTFAPGNTIYF. The CDR3 DNA sequence: TGTGCCAGCAGCCTGGGCGGGACGTTCGCCCCTGGAAACACCATATATTTT.

This rearrangement joins TRBV6-5 to TRBJ2-1; 11 nucleotides align to TRBD2. The CDR3 consists of 14 residues. The J segment lost 5 bases and the V segment lost 6 bases, leaving 3 bases of the junction unmatched. Germline CDR1 is MNHEY and CDR2 is SVGAGI. The CDR3 DNA is TGTGCCAGCAGGGGGACTAGCGGAAACAATGAGCAGTTCTTC. This sequence encodes CASRGTSGNNEQFF.

The chain combines TRBV18 with TRBJ2-7; 7 nucleotides line up with TRBD1. There are 14 residues in the CDR3. With 3 bases clipped from V and 3 bases from J, the junction kept 5 bases outside the gene matches. Germline V gene data show CDR1 as KGHSH and CDR2 as LQKENI. The CDR3 spells CASSPTDRYYEQYF. CDR3 nucleotides: TGTGCCAGCTCACCTACGGACAGGTACTACGAGCAGTACTTC.

This chain joins TRBV20-1 and TRBJ1-2; a possible D gene is TRBD1 (6 bases). V lost 0 bases, J lost 8 bases, and 7 bases lay in between. This CDR3 region has 11 residues. The germline V gene has CDR1 DFQATT and CDR2 SNEGSKA (reference sequence). The CDR3, as DNA: TGCAGTGCTAGAGAAGGGGGAGGCTACACCTTC. It translates to CSAREGGGYTF.

DNA of the CDR3: TGTGCCAGCAGTAAAAGGGGACTAGCGGGCGGGATCGGGGCCGGGGAGCTGTTTTTT. It specifies CASSKRGLAGGIGAGELFF. The chain couples TRBV27 to TRBJ2-2, with 12 bases aligning to TRBD2. The CDR3 extends over 19 amino acids. Per germline, CDR1 MNHEY and CDR2 SMNVEV (reference sequence). V trimming: 5 bases; J trimming: 6 bases; junction bases outside the gene matches: 16.

Concerning this clone itself: Other DNA variants within this sample encode the same CDR3. This chain uses TRBV4-1 with TRBJ2-7, with 7 positions matching TRBD2. CDR1 MGHRA and CDR2 YSYEKL come from the germline V gene. This CDR3 has 14 amino acids. V lost 3 bases, J lost 0 bases, and 2 bases stayed unmatched. The CDR3 here is CASSQGGSSYEQYF. CDR3 DNA: TGCGCCAGCAGCCAGGGGGGGAGCTCCTACGAGCAGTACTTC.

This clone has a handful of counts. The chain is built from TRBV10-3 and TRBJ2-7; tentatively, D is TRBD2 (6 bases). The CDR3 spans 14 residues. Germline CDR1 is ENHRY and CDR2 is SYGVKD. Trimming left V 2 bases short and J 5 bases short, with 13 bases between. The chain's CDR3 is CAISETTREDEQYF. CDR3 nucleotides: TGTGCCATCAGTGAGACGACTAGGGAGGACGAGCAGTACTTC.

In its sample, this clone was seen once. V and J are TRBV5-1 and TRBJ1-3, with D possibly matching TRBD1 (6 bases). CDR3 length: 15 residues. The germline CDR1 and CDR2 sequences are SGHRS and YFSETQ. V lost 0 bases to trimming and J lost 2 bases, with 9 bases between them. CDR3 region: CASSLAGAAGNTIYF. The CDR3 DNA reads as TGCGCCAGCAGCTTGGCAGGGGCGGCTGGAAACACCATATATTTT.

The chain carries TRBV11-2 and TRBJ2-7; 11 positions agree with TRBD1. After removal of 5 bases from V and 6 bases from J, the junction contained 9 bases not matched to a gene. The CDR3 loop spans 15 amino acids. CDR1 is SGHAT and CDR2 is FQNNGV in the germline V gene. The CDR3 coding sequence is TGTGCCAGCAGCCCCCGCACCGGGACAGGGGGCGAGCAGTACTTC. Amino acid sequence: CASSPRTGTGGEQYF.

V usage is TRBV30 and J usage is TRBJ1-6; possibly TRBD1 for D (6 bases). V shed 0 bases and J shed 4 bases, with 10 bases lying between them. The CDR3 extends over 15 amino acids. Germline CDR1 GTSNPN, CDR2 SVGIG (reference sequence). The CDR3 region is CAWSVYGTYNSPLHF. The CDR3 DNA follows: TGTGCCTGGAGTGTCTACGGGACATATAATTCACCCCTCCACTTT.